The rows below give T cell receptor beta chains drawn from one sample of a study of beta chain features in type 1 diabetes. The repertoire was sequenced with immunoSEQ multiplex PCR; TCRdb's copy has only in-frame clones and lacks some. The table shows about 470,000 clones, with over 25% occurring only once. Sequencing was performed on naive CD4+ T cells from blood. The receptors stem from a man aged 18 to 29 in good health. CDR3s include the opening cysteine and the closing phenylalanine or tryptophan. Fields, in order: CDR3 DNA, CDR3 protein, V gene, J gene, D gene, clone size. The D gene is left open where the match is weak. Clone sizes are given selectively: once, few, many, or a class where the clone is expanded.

TGTGCCAGCAGCTTAGCGGGCTCCTACAATGAGCAGTTCTTC	CASSLAGSYNEQFF	TRBV7-9	TRBJ2-1	.	.
TGCAGCGTTGGGGATCCGGACAGTAACTATGGCTACACCTTC	CSVGDPDSNYGYTF	TRBV29-1	TRBJ1-2	.	.
TGTGCTAGTGGGCGAGGGGGGAAAGGCGAGCAGTACTTC	CASGRGGKGEQYF	TRBV12-5	TRBJ2-7	.	few
TGTGCCAGCAGCTCAGCGGACAGGGACCTAGGGACCCAGTACTTC	CASSSADRDLGTQYF	TRBV5-5	TRBJ2-5	TRBD1	few
TGTGCCAGCAGCCTAGGGCGGAACACAGATACGCAGTATTTT	CASSLGRNTDTQYF	TRBV2	TRBJ2-3	.	.
TGTGCCAGCAGCTTAGCGTTGGGACAGGGTCGAAATACGCAGTATTTT	CASSLALGQGRNTQYF	TRBV7-8	TRBJ2-3	TRBD1	.
TGTGCCACCAGCGGGAGAATCACCGGGGAGCTGTTTTTT	CATSGRITGELFF	TRBV15	TRBJ2-2	.	few
TGTGCCAGCAGCTCAAGGACAGGGCAATCGGAGACCCAGTACTTC	CASSSRTGQSETQYF	TRBV7-3	TRBJ2-5	TRBD1	.
TGCGCCAGCAGCCCCGGACAGGGCCAAGAGACCCAGTACTTC	CASSPGQGQETQYF	TRBV5-1	TRBJ2-5	TRBD1	.
TGCAGCGTCGGGGGCTTGGCCAGCTATGGCTACACCTTC	CSVGGLASYGYTF	TRBV29-1	TRBJ1-2	.	few
TGTGCCTGGAGTGTCGTGGGGGGCTACTACGAGCAGTACTTC	CAWSVVGGYYEQYF	TRBV30	TRBJ2-7	.	.
TGCGCCAGCAGCCAAGAGGGTGGGCAGGGCTACGAGCAGTACTTC	CASSQEGGQGYEQYF	TRBV4-1	TRBJ2-7	.	few
TGTGCCAGTAGTATGGGACAGCCAGGGACCCAGTACTTC	CASSMGQPGTQYF	TRBV19	TRBJ2-5	TRBD1	few